This entry lists 14 T cell receptor beta chains sequenced from one sample in a study of T cell changes during pregnancy in multiple sclerosis. Profiling relied on immunoSEQ multiplex PCR, and the TCRdb table lists in-frame clones only, not all of them. The table has under 60,000 clones, about 90% seen once. The sample in question was CD4+ T cells from peripheral blood mononuclear cells, obtained after pregnancy. These receptor sequences come from a female donor with multiple sclerosis, enrolled in a pregnancy study.

J is TRBJ1-2 and V is TRBV6-5; 9 positions agree with TRBD1. The germline gives CDR1 MNHEY, CDR2 SVGAGI. Losses at the gene ends were 7 bases for V and 4 bases for J; bases not matched to a gene: 7. The CDR3 covers 14 residues. The CDR3 DNA reads as TGTGCCAGCACCATTGGGACAGGGCGCTATGGCTACACCTTC. Protein: CASTIGTGRYGYTF.

This clone appeared once. The rearrangement links TRBV29-1 to TRBJ2-3, with TRBD2 as a possible D gene (5 bases). The V gene's germline CDR1 is SQVTM and CDR2 ANQGSEA. V lost 8 bases and J 5 bases, leaving 8 bases between the germline ends. This CDR3 has 10 amino acids. CDR3 nucleotide sequence: TGCAGCATGAGGGTAGATACGCAGTATTTT. Encoded protein: CSMRVDTQYF.

The V call is TRBV11-1, the J call TRBJ2-5; maybe TRBD2 (6 bases). Germline-derived CDR1 and CDR2 are SGHAT and FQDESV (reference sequence). The CDR3 covers 16 residues. V was cut by 5 bases and J by 1 base, with 17 bases left in between. Written as DNA, the CDR3 is TGTGCCAGCAGCCCGGGACTCCAGCGGAGCCAAGAGACCCAGTACTTC. Its protein is CASSPGLQRSQETQYF.

This chain connects TRBV25-1 to TRBJ1-1, with a weak D call TRBD1 (5 bases). V was pared by 4 bases and J by 5 bases, with 17 bases between. The CDR3 consists of 15 residues. CDR1 is MGHDK and CDR2 is SYGVNS in the germline V gene. The CDR3 DNA reads TGTGCCAGCAGTGTCTTCGTGGGGGGGGGTACTGAAGCTTTCTTT. Protein sequence: CASSVFVGGGTEAFF. The whole variable domain, remainder taken from reference TRBV25-1 and TRBJ1-1, is EADIYQTPRYLVIGTGKKITLECSQTMGHDKMYWYQQDPGMELHLIHYSYGVNSTEKGDLSSESTVSRIRTEHFPLTLESARPSHTSQYLCASSVFVGGGTEAFFGQGTRLTVV.

The rearrangement links TRBV7-2 to TRBJ2-7; 9 positions agree with TRBD1. This CDR3 region has 14 residues. CDR1 and CDR2 (germline): SGHTA, FQGNSA. V shed 5 bases and J 3 bases; nucleotides not matched to a gene: 5. The CDR3, as DNA: TGTGCCAGCAGCGTACAGGGGGCTGACTACGAGCAGTACTTC. It codes for CASSVQGADYEQYF.

The chain is built from TRBV9 and TRBJ2-5; D remains ambiguous. V was clipped by 0 bases and J by 1 base, with 10 bases between them. CDR3 length: 15 amino acids. Germline CDR1 reads SGDLS; CDR2 reads YYNGEE. CDR3 residues: CASSVGLQIQETQYF. DNA of the CDR3: TGTGCCAGCAGCGTAGGATTGCAGATCCAAGAGACCCAGTACTTC.

A single count supports this clone. V and J are TRBV6-5 and TRBJ1-3, with D possibly TRBD1 on 6 matching bases. The CDR3 is made up of 15 amino acids. Germline V gene sequence: CDR1 MNHEY, CDR2 SVGAGI. Trimming cost V 0 bases and J 4 bases, with 10 bases left between them. The DNA for the CDR3 is TGTGCCAGCAGTTACTCGGCAGGGGAGGGAAACACCATATATTTT. Protein: CASSYSAGEGNTIYF.

This clone has only one observation. The V and J genes are TRBV5-6 and TRBJ1-1, with a weak D call TRBD1 (5 bases). This CDR3 has 19 amino acids. Trimming cost V 3 bases and J 4 bases, with 28 bases left between them. CDR1 and CDR2 (germline): SGHDT, YYEEEE. The CDR3 DNA is TGTGCCAGCAGCTCAATGGGACTGTCAATCATTACTAGGGGCACTGAAGCTTTCTTT. Protein sequence: CASSSMGLSIITRGTEAFF.

V usage is TRBV4-1 and J usage is TRBJ1-6; 8 bases line up with TRBD1. V lost 1 base to trimming and J lost 5 bases; unmatched junction nucleotides: 1. Germline CDR1 and CDR2: MGHRA and YSYEKL. This CDR3 is 15 amino acids long. CDR3 DNA sequence: TGCGCCAGCAGCCAAGCGGACAGGGATAATTCACCCCTCCACTTT. Protein sequence: CASSQADRDNSPLHF.

In this sample, this clone turned up once. The V and J genes are TRBV7-2 and TRBJ1-6; tentative D call: TRBD1 (5 bases). The CDR3 consists of 15 residues. CDR1 is SGHTA and CDR2 is FQGNSA in the germline V gene. The V and J ends lost 5 bases and 5 bases respectively, with 13 bases between them. As DNA, the CDR3 is TGTGCCAGCAGCCTCGGCCAGGGAAATAATTCACCCCTCCACTTT. This codes for CASSLGQGNNSPLHF.

This rearrangement joins TRBV19 to TRBJ1-1; 7 bases agree with TRBD1. CDR3 length: 13 amino acids. After removal of 5 bases from V and 3 bases from J, the junction contained 3 bases not matched to a gene. Germline loops: CDR1 LNHDA, CDR2 SQIVND (reference sequence). The CDR3 DNA reads TGTGCCAGTAGTCGACAGGGTGACACTGAAGCTTTCTTT. Translated, it gives CASSRQGDTEAFF.

This sequence joins TRBV27 and TRBJ1-1; 10 bases are a match to TRBD1. CDR1 and CDR2 from the germline V gene are MNHEY and SMNVEV (reference sequence). V lost 3 bases to trimming and J lost 5 bases; unmatched junction nucleotides: 3. The CDR3 length is 14 residues. This chain's CDR3 is CASSFDRGHTEAFF. CDR3 DNA sequence: TGTGCCAGCAGTTTTGACAGGGGGCATACTGAAGCTTTCTTT.

The chain combines TRBV6-1 with TRBJ1-4; 7 bases match TRBD1. V trimming: 4 bases; J trimming: 8 bases; junction bases outside the gene matches: 10. Germline V gene data show CDR1 as MNHNS and CDR2 as SASEGT. The CDR3 covers 15 residues. The CDR3 bases are TGTGCCAGCAGTGTTATGACAGGGATGGTGGAAAAACTGTTTTTT. Amino acid sequence: CASSVMTGMVEKLFF.

The chain links TRBV25-1 to TRBJ1-2; TRBD1 agrees at 7 bases. CDR3 length equals 15 residues. Germline CDR1 reads MGHDK; CDR2 reads SYGVNS. Losses at the gene ends were 1 base for V and 1 base for J; bases not matched to a gene: 3. CDR3 nucleotides: TGTGCCAGCAGTGAATTGGGACAGAATAACTATGGCTACACCTTC. Amino acid sequence: CASSELGQNNYGYTF.